Shown below are 4 T cell receptor beta chains from a single sample sequenced in a study of blood T cells in healthy people across ages. The use of a sample-barcoded 5' primer and a J-beta primer mix characterized a second PCR of 7 to 11 cycles. TCRdb ran MiXCR on the 5' RACE reads and lists one entry per CDR3 protein. The repertoire has 550,000 to 650,000 distinct CDR3 sequences, approximately 30% of them found once; the top ten carry roughly 14%. The sample comprised blood. These receptors all come from an elderly woman in good health.

The rearrangement links TRBV20-1 to TRBJ2-6; no clear D gene. Germline lookup yields CDR1 DFQATT and CDR2 SNEGSKA (reference sequence). The ends were cut back, 5 bases at V and 0 bases at J, with 5 bases in the middle. CDR3 length equals 13 residues. CDR3 nucleotide sequence: TGCAGTGCTTTTAACTCTGGGGCCAACGTCCTGACTTTC. This translates into CSAFNSGANVLTF.

This clonotype was counted ten times or more. An end of the junction does not agree with germline; a read error may underlie this. V is TRBV28 and J is TRBJ2-7; a possible D gene is TRBD2 (5 bases). Looked up from germline, CDR1 is MDHEN and CDR2 is SYDVKM. The CDR3 length is 15 residues. The CDR3 nucleotides read TGTGCCACCAGTTCCTTGACCGGGGTTGCCTACGAGCAGTACTTC. The encoded protein is CATSSLTGVAYEQYF.

This chain links TRBV7-9 with TRBJ1-1, with 8 bases fitting TRBD1. J gave up 4 bases and V 5 bases, and 9 bases lay outside the gene matches. This CDR3 region has 15 residues. Germline V gives CDR1 SEHNR, CDR2 FQNEAQ (reference sequence). In DNA form, the CDR3 reads TGTGCCAGCAGCGCGCGCTCTACAGGGGGCACTGAAGCTTTCTTT. It translates to CASSARSTGGTEAFF. Full variable domain (missing parts from reference TRBV7-9 and TRBJ1-1): DTGVSQNPRHKITKRGQNVTFRCDPISEHNRLYWYRQTLGQGPEFLTYFQNEAQLEKSRLLSDRFSAERPKGSFSTLEIQRTEQGDSAMYLCASSARSTGGTEAFFGQGTRLTVV.

This clonotype was seen many times. A read error is possible here, since a much larger clone lies one base away. This chain uses TRBV5-5 with TRBJ2-1; D remains ambiguous. This CDR3 has 14 amino acids. In germline, CDR1 is SGHKS, CDR2 YYEKEE (reference sequence). The V and J ends lost 3 bases and 4 bases respectively, with 11 bases between them. The CDR3: CASSWDLPYNEQFF. In nucleotides, the CDR3 is TGTGCCAGCAGCTGGGATCTTCCTTACAATGAGCAGTTCTTC.